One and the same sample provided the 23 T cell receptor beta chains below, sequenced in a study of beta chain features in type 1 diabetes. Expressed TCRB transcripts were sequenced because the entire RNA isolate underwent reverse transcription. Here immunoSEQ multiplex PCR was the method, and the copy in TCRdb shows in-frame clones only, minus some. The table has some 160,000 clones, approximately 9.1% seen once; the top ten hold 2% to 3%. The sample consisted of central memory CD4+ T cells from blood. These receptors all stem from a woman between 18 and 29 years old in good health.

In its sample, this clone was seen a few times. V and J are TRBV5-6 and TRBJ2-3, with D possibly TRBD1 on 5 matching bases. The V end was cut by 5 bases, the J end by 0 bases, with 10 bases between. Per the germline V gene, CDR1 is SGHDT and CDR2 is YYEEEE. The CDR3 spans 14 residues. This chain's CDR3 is CASRTQGSTDTQYF. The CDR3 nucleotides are TGTGCCAGCAGGACCCAGGGCAGCACAGATACGCAGTATTTT.

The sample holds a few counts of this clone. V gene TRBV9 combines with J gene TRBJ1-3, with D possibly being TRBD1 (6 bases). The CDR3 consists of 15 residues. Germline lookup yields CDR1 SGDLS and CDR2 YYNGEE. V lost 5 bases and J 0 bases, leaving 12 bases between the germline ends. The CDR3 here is CASSLQGDSGNTIYF. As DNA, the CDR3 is TGTGCCAGCAGTCTACAGGGTGACTCTGGAAACACCATATATTTT.

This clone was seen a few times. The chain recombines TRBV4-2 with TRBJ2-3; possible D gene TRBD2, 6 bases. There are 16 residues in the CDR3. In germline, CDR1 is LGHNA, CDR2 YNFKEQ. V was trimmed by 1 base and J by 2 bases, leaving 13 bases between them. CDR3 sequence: CASSQGAGPSTDTQYF. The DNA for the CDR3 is TGTGCCAGCAGCCAAGGAGCGGGCCCGTCCACAGATACGCAGTATTTT.

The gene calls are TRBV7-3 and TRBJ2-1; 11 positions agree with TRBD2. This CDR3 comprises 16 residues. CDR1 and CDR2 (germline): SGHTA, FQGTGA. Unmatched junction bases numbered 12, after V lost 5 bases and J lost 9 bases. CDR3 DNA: TGTGCCAGCAGCCCCCCGGGTAGCGGGGGGGCGATTGAGCAGTTCTTC. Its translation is CASSPPGSGGAIEQFF. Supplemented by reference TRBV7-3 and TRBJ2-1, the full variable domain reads GAGVSQTPSNKVTEKGKYVELRCDPISGHTALYWYRQSLGQGPEFLIYFQGTGAADDSGLPNDRFFAVRPEGSVSTLKIQRTERGDSAVYLCASSPPGSGGAIEQFFGPGTRLTVL.

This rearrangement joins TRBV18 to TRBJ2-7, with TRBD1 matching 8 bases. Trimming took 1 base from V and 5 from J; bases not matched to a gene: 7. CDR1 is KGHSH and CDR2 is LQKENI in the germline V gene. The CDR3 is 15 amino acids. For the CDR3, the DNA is TGTGCCAGCTCACCACGTCCACAGGGGGAGCACGAGCAGTACTTC. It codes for CASSPRPQGEHEQYF.

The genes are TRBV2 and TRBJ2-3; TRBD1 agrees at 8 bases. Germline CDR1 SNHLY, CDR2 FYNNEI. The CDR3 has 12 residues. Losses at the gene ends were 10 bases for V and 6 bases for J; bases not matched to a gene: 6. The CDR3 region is CATADRADTQYF. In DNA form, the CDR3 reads TGTGCCACAGCGGACAGGGCCGATACGCAGTATTTT.

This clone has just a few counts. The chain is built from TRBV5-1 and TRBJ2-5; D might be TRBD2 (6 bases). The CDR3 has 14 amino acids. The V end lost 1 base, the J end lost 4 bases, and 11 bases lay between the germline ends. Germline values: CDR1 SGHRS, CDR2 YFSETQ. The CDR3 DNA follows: TGCGCCAGCAGCTTGACCCCAGCGGGAGAGACCCAGTACTTC. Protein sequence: CASSLTPAGETQYF.

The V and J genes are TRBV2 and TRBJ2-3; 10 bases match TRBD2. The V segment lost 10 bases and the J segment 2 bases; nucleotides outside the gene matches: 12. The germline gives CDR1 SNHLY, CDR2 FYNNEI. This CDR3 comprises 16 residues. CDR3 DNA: TGTGCCACCTCGGTTGAGCGGGGGGGGATCACAGATACGCAGTATTTT. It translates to CATSVERGGITDTQYF.

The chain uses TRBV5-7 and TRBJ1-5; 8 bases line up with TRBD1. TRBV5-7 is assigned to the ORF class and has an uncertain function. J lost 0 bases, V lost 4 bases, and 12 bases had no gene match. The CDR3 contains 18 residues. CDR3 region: CASSDSQGGPNSNQPQHF. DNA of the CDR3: TGTGCCAGCAGCGATTCACAGGGGGGGCCAAATAGCAATCAGCCCCAGCATTTT.

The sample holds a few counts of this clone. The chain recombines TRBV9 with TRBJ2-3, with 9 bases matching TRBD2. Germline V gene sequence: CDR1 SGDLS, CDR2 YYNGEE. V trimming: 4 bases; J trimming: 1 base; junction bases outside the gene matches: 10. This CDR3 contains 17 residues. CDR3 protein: CASSQATSGFRTDTQYF. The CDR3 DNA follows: TGTGCCAGCAGCCAAGCCACTAGCGGGTTCCGCACAGATACGCAGTATTTT.

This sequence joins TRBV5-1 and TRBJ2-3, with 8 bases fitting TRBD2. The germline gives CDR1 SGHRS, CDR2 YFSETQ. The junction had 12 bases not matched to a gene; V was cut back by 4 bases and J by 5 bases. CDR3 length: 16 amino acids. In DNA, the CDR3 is TGCGCCAGCAGCCCACCGGGAGCGGGAGCTGGAGATACGCAGTATTTT. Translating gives CASSPPGAGAGDTQYF.

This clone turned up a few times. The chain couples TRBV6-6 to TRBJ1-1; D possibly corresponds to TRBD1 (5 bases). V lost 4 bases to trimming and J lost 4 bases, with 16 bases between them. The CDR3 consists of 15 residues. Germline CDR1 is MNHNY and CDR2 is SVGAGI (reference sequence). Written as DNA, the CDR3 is TGTGCCAGCAGTTTTAAGAGTCGGGGGAGCACTGAAGCTTTCTTT. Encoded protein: CASSFKSRGSTEAFF.

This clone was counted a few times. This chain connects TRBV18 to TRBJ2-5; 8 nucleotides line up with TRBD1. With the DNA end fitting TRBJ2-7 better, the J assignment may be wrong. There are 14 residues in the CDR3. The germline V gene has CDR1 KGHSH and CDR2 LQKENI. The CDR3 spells CASGGTGAGREQYF. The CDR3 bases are TGTGCCAGCGGCGGGACAGGTGCGGGCCGCGAGCAGTACTTC.

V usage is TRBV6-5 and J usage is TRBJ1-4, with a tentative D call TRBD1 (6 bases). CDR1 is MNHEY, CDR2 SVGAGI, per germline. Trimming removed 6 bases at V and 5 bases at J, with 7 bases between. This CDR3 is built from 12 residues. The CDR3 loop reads CASRDRNEKLFF. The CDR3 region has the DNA TGTGCCAGCAGGGACAGAAATGAAAAACTGTTTTTT.

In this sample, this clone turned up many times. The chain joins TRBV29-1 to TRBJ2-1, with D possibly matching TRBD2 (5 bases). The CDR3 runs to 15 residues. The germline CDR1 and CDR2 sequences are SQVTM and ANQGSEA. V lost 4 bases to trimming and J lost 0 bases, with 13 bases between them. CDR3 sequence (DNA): TGCAGCGTTGGGGGAGTAGTAAGCTCCTACAATGAGCAGTTCTTC. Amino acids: CSVGGVVSSYNEQFF.

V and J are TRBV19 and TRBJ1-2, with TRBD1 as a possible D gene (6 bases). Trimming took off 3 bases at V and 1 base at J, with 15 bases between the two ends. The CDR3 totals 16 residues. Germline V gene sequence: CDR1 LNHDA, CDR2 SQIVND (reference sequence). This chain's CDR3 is CASSMSPGTLNYGYTF. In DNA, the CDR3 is TGTGCCAGTAGTATGAGCCCCGGGACACTTAACTATGGCTACACCTTC.

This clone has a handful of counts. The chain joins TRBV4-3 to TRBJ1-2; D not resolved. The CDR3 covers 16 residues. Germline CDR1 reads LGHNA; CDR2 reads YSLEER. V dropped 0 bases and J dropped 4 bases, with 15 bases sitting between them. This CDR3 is CASSQEGLGPSYGYTF. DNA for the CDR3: TGCGCCAGCAGCCAAGAAGGTCTTGGGCCCTCCTATGGCTACACCTTC.

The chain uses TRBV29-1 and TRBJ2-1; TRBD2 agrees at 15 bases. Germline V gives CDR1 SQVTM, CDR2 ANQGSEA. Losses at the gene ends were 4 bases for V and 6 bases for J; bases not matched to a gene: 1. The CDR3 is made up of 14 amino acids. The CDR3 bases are TGCAGCGTTGGGGGACTAGCGGGAGGCAATGAGCAGTTCTTC. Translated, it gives CSVGGLAGGNEQFF.

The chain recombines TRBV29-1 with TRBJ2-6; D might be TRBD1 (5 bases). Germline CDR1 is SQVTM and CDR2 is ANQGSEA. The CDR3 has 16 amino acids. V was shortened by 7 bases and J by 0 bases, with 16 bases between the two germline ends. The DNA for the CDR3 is TGCAGCGCTATGACAGACGTAAGCTCTGGGGCCAACGTCCTGACTTTC. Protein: CSAMTDVSSGANVLTF.

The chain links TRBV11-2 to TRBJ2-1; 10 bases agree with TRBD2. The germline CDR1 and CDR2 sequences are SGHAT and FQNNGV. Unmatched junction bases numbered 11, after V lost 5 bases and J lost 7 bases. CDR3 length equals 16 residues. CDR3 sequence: CASSPRLAGEGNEQFF. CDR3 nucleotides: TGTGCCAGCAGCCCCCGGCTAGCGGGAGAAGGAAATGAGCAGTTCTTC.

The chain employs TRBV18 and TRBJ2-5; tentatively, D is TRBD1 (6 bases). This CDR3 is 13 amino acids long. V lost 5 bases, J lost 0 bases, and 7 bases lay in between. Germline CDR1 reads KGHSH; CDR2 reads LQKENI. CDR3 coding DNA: TGTGCCAGCTCAAGACAGGACCAAGAGACCCAGTACTTC. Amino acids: CASSRQDQETQYF.

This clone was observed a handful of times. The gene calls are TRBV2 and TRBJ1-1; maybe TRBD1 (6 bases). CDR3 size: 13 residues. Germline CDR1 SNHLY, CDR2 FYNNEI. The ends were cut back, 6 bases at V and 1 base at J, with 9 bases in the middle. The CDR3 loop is CASSWDTNTEAFF. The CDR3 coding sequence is TGTGCCAGCAGCTGGGACACGAACACTGAAGCTTTCTTT.

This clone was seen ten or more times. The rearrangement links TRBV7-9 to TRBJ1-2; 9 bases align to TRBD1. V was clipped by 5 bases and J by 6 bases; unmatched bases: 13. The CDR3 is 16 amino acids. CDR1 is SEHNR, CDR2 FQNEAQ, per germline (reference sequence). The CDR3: CASSESQLTGGDGYTF. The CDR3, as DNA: TGTGCCAGCAGCGAAAGTCAATTGACAGGGGGGGATGGCTACACCTTC.